This T cell receptor beta chain emerged from a study of shared clonotypes between healthy human individuals. Overall study findings and caveats: Researchers sampled blood only, noting tissue repertoires likely differ. Clonotype sharing levels among donors were expected to vary with sequencing depth. Genetic and exposure-history diversity was limited by the few donors.

Assay used: immunoSEQ multiplex PCR; TCRdb lists only in-frame clones, some missing. The table includes some 2,100,000 clones, around 95% detected once. Everyone who donated was a Caucasian adult who lived in Nashville, Tennessee. The CDR3 consists of 13 residues. Germline CDR1 and CDR2: LNHNV and YYDKDF (reference sequence). V gave up 8 bases and J gave up 3 bases, with 11 bases separating them. Points on this clone: As yet, its antigen is unknown.

This chain joins TRBV15 and TRBJ1-5, with D perhaps matching TRBD1 (5 bases). The sequenced material came from naive CD4+ T cells sorted from blood. Subset reported: CD45RA+ positively selected. The clonotype originates from a man in his late teens or twenties in good health. The CDR3 loop is CATQGRYNQPQHF. The CDR3 bases are TGTGCCACCCAGGGTAGATACAATCAGCCCCAGCATTTT. The complete variable domain, with remaining parts taken from reference TRBV15 and TRBJ1-5, reads DAMVIQNPRYQVTQFGKPVTLSCSQTLNHNVMYWYQQKSSQAPKLLFHYYDKDFNNEADTPDNFQSRRPNTSFCFLDIRSPGLGDTAMYLCATQGRYNQPQHFGDGTRLSIL.